This entry lists 24 T cell receptor beta chains sequenced from one sample in a study of cytomegalovirus exposure and HLA in healthy donors (dated by TCRdb to about 2017). The library was built by means of the immunoSEQ multiplex PCR assay. For the multiplex PCR, a mixture combining 60 forward primers for TCR Vbeta segments and 13 reverse primers for TCR Jbeta segments was used. TCRdb took this table from immuneACCESS and kept in-frame rearrangements with V and J called. Such tables lack part of the clones; where checked against another copy, unresolved V genes explain under half of the gap, and the rest is unexplained. The sample table contains 100,000 to 150,000 clones; only one count was recorded for 83% of them. The ten largest clones take up around 1.2% of the sample. Input material: PBMCs. The receptors were gathered from a girl aged 2 to 9 in good health and CMV-seronegative.

The V and J genes are TRBV6-6 and TRBJ1-6; D remains unclear. Trimming left V 3 bases short and J 1 base short, with 7 bases between. Germline assignment: CDR1 MNHNY and CDR2 SVGAGI (reference sequence). The CDR3 extends over 15 amino acids. DNA of the CDR3: TGTGCCAGCAGTTATGAGGCTTCCTATAATTCACCCCTCCACTTT. This sequence encodes CASSYEASYNSPLHF.

The V call is TRBV11-2, the J call TRBJ1-2; no definite D call. The CDR3 consists of 15 residues. Germline CDR1 and CDR2: SGHAT and FQNNGV. V was shortened by 1 base and J by 0 bases, with 9 bases between the two germline ends. Written as DNA, the CDR3 is TGTGCCAGCAGCTTAGGTGTACCGGCTAACTATGGCTACACCTTC. It codes for CASSLGVPANYGYTF.

This chain links TRBV2 with TRBJ2-3; TRBD2 agrees at 12 bases. The CDR3 extends over 15 amino acids. From germline, CDR1 is SNHLY and CDR2 FYNNEI. The ends lost 10 bases at V and 0 bases at J; junction bases unmatched: 5. The CDR3 nucleotides are TGTGCCACCGGTGGACTAGCGGGGAGCACAGATACGCAGTATTTT. Translation gives CATGGLAGSTDTQYF.

This chain links TRBV11-3 with TRBJ2-1, with 7 nucleotides matching TRBD2. CDR3 length: 15 amino acids. The germline CDR1 and CDR2 sequences are SGHNT and YENEEA. V dropped 5 bases and J dropped 5; count of bases not matched to a gene: 9. CDR3 nucleotides: TGTGCCAGCAGCCCAACTCAAGCGGGGAACAATGAGCAGTTCTTC. This codes for CASSPTQAGNNEQFF.

This chain connects TRBV30 to TRBJ2-5, with TRBD2 matching over 14 bases. The assigned J gene may be wrong: the sequence end matches TRBJ2-7 better. The V gene's germline CDR1 is GTSNPN and CDR2 SVGIG (reference sequence). The CDR3 is 14 residues long. This CDR3 is CAWSGGLAGVEQYF. The DNA of the CDR3 is TGTGCCTGGAGTGGGGGACTAGCGGGGGTCGAGCAGTACTTC.

V usage is TRBV10-3 and J usage is TRBJ2-3; D is perhaps TRBD2 (5 bases). The V gene lost 0 bases and the J gene lost 2 bases, with 18 bases spanning the gap. The CDR3 spans 18 residues. CDR1 is ENHRY, CDR2 SYGVKD, per germline. CDR3 protein: CAISESGETTPNTDTQYF. CDR3 bases: TGTGCCATCAGTGAGTCGGGAGAAACTACCCCAAACACAGATACGCAGTATTTT.

The chain combines TRBV7-2 with TRBJ1-5; D is perhaps TRBD1 (6 bases). The CDR3 contains 16 residues. Germline V gene data show CDR1 as SGHTA and CDR2 as FQGNSA. Trimming took 5 bases from V and 1 from J, leaving 15 bases between them. CDR3 sequence: CASSLGWGRSNQPQHF. In DNA form, the CDR3 reads TGTGCCAGCAGCCTGGGCTGGGGGCGAAGCAATCAGCCCCAGCATTTT.

The chain couples TRBV5-6 to TRBJ2-3; a weak D match, TRBD2 (5 bases). With 7 bases removed from V and 2 bases from J, the gap between germline ends came to 17 bases. The CDR3 length is 15 residues. Germline loops: CDR1 SGHDT, CDR2 YYEEEE. The CDR3 reads CASGLSDDNTDTQYF. CDR3 DNA sequence: TGTGCCAGCGGACTTAGCGACGATAACACAGATACGCAGTATTTT.

This clone showed up just a few times. The chain has TRBV30 and TRBJ2-7; 11 bases are a match to TRBD1. This CDR3 has 13 amino acids. The junction had 9 bases not matched to a gene; V was cut back by 8 bases and J by 6 bases. In germline, CDR1 is GTSNPN, CDR2 SVGIG (reference sequence). As DNA, the CDR3 is TGTGCCGGGGGAGGGACAGGGGGTCTCGAGCAGTACTTC. Translation: CAGGGTGGLEQYF.

The rearrangement joins TRBV9 to TRBJ2-1, with 7 positions matching TRBD1. CDR1 is SGDLS and CDR2 is YYNGEE in the germline V gene. V lost 3 bases, J lost 2 bases, and 5 bases stayed unmatched. The CDR3 consists of 15 residues. CDR3 bases: TGTGCCAGCAGCGCCGAGGGGGCCCCCTACAATGAGCAGTTCTTC. It codes for CASSAEGAPYNEQFF.

The chain combines TRBV5-1 with TRBJ1-2, with D unresolved. Germline lookup yields CDR1 SGHRS and CDR2 YFSETQ. Trimming removed 4 bases from V and 4 bases from J, with 14 bases in between. CDR3 size: 14 residues. The CDR3 sequence: CASSPTNRVYGYTF. The CDR3 DNA reads as TGCGCCAGCAGCCCGACTAACCGAGTCTATGGCTACACCTTC.

The gene calls are TRBV30 and TRBJ1-6; tentative D call: TRBD1 (5 bases). Trimming took 4 bases from V and 4 from J, leaving 8 bases between them. The CDR3 has 13 residues. Germline V CDR1 and CDR2: GTSNPN, SVGIG (reference sequence). Here the CDR3 reads CAWTTVYNSPLHF. The DNA for the CDR3 is TGTGCCTGGACGACAGTATATAATTCACCCCTCCACTTT.

The gene calls are TRBV10-3 and TRBJ2-7, with 8 bases matching TRBD2. V was pared by 0 bases and J by 3 bases, with 7 bases of the junction left unmatched. Per germline, CDR1 ENHRY and CDR2 SYGVKD. The CDR3 runs 16 residues. The CDR3 bases are TGTGCCATCAGTGAGTCCCAAACAGCGGGAGTCTACGAGCAGTACTTC. This gives the protein CAISESQTAGVYEQYF.

The chain joins TRBV19 to TRBJ2-1, with 11 bases lining up with TRBD1. The junction had 10 bases not matched to a gene; V was cut back by 7 bases and J by 8 bases. Germline loops: CDR1 LNHDA, CDR2 SQIVND (reference sequence). This CDR3 has 15 residues. Here the CDR3 DNA reads TGTGCCAGTAACACCAGGACAGGGGGCGTTTATGAGCAGTTCTTC. This codes for CASNTRTGGVYEQFF.

This rearrangement joins TRBV28 to TRBJ2-3, with D perhaps matching TRBD1 (6 bases). Germline loops: CDR1 MDHEN, CDR2 SYDVKM. The CDR3 totals 17 residues. V lost 2 bases, J lost 2 bases, and 17 bases lay in between. The CDR3 DNA reads as TGTGCCAGCAGTTTAGATGCCGGACAGACGAACACAGATACGCAGTATTTT. Its protein product is CASSLDAGQTNTDTQYF.

The V call is TRBV13, the J call TRBJ2-1; 9 nucleotides match TRBD2. This CDR3 has 16 amino acids. Looked up from germline, CDR1 is PRHDT and CDR2 is FYEKMQ (reference sequence). V dropped 1 base and J dropped 4; count of bases not matched to a gene: 5. In DNA form, the CDR3 reads TGTGCCAGCAGCTTAGAGCTGGCGGGAGGGTACAATGAGCAGTTCTTC. Its translation is CASSLELAGGYNEQFF.

The V gene is TRBV5-1, the J gene TRBJ2-7; D might be TRBD2 (5 bases). Germline values: CDR1 SGHRS, CDR2 YFSETQ. The CDR3 loop spans 13 amino acids. Trimming stripped 0 bases from V and 7 bases from J, with 11 bases between. CDR3 nucleotide sequence: TGCGCCAGCAGCTTGGAACCTACGGGGGAGCAGTACTTC. Its translation: CASSLEPTGEQYF.

J is TRBJ2-3 and V is TRBV7-6; TRBD2 aligns across 12 bases. The CDR3 sequence is 17 residues long. Germline V gives CDR1 SGHVS, CDR2 FNYEAQ. Germline trimming cut 2 bases from V and 2 bases from J; bases unmatched to any gene: 5. For the CDR3, the DNA is TGTGCCAGCAGCTTAATAGGACTAGCGGGACCCACAGATACGCAGTATTTT. Translation gives CASSLIGLAGPTDTQYF. Full variable domain (remainder filled in from reference TRBV7-6 and TRBJ2-3): GAGVSQSPRYKVTKRGQDVALRCDPISGHVSLYWYRQALGQGPEFLTYFNYEAQQDKSGLPNDRFSAERPEGSISTLTIQRTEQRDSAMYRCASSLIGLAGPTDTQYFGPGTRLTVL.

This rearrangement joins TRBV7-2 to TRBJ2-3; 8 bases are shared with TRBD2. After removal of 4 bases from V and 4 bases from J, the junction contained 4 bases not matched to a gene. The CDR3 sequence is 14 residues long. Germline V gives CDR1 SGHTA, CDR2 FQGNSA. Here the CDR3 DNA reads TGTGCCAGCAGCTCCCGGGAGGGCCCAGATACGCAGTATTTT. This translates into CASSSREGPDTQYF.

This clone was counted once. This chain links TRBV5-4 with TRBJ2-3, with TRBD2 identical over 15 bases. CDR1 and CDR2 from the germline V gene are SGHNT and YYREEE (reference sequence). CDR3 size: 18 residues. J was trimmed by 8 bases and V by 3 bases; bases with no gene match: 13. CDR3 nucleotide sequence: TGTGCCAGCAGCTCCGGGACTAGCGGGGGGCCCGGTTTAACTACGCAGTATTTT. This gives the protein CASSSGTSGGPGLTTQYF.

The J gene is TRBJ1-5, the V gene TRBV5-8; D is unresolved. In germline, CDR1 is SGHTS, CDR2 YDEGEE. CDR3 length: 17 residues. V was cut by 1 base and J by 7 bases, with 21 bases left in between. The CDR3 nucleotides read TGTGCCAGCAGCTTGTGGGCGTTGAGTGGTTTAGACCAGCCCCAGCATTTT. Protein: CASSLWALSGLDQPQHF.

The J gene is TRBJ1-1, the V gene TRBV5-6, with 10 bases lining up with TRBD1. The CDR3 is 12 amino acids. V lost 0 bases to trimming and J lost 14 bases; unmatched junction nucleotides: 4. Germline V gene data show CDR1 as SGHDT and CDR2 as YYEEEE. The CDR3 protein is CASSLGPGQGFF. In DNA form, the CDR3 reads TGTGCCAGCAGCTTGGGACCGGGACAGGGGTTCTTT.

The rearrangement uses TRBV2 and TRBJ2-2; D gene unclear. Germline V gene lookup returns CDR1 SNHLY and CDR2 FYNNEI. Trimming took 7 bases from V and 6 from J, leaving 6 bases between them. This CDR3 is 11 amino acids long. The chain's CDR3 is CASTSSGELFF. DNA of the CDR3: TGTGCCAGCACTAGTTCCGGGGAGCTGTTTTTT.

Points on this clone: This CDR3 is also generated by other DNA sequences in the sample. This sequence joins TRBV6-4 and TRBJ2-3; perhaps TRBD1 as D (5 bases). CDR3 size: 15 residues. Trimming removed 0 bases from V and 0 bases from J, with 7 bases in between. Germline-derived CDR1 and CDR2 are MRHNA and SNTAGT. Here the CDR3 DNA reads TGTGCCAGCAGTGACTCCCCAGGGAGCACAGATACGCAGTATTTT. Protein sequence: CASSDSPGSTDTQYF.